This entry lists 24 T cell receptor beta chains sequenced from one sample in a study of CD8+CD57+ T cells in acquired aplastic anemia. It was genomic DNA that served as the template for profiling TCR beta VDJ and CDR3. TCRdb passed the reads through MiXCR, listing each CDR3 protein once. The data hold roughly 130,000 distinct CDR3 sequences, with over 45% observed a single time. The sequencing sample was made of sorted CD4+, CD8+, or CD8+CD57+ T cells (not recorded which) from PBMCs. The origin of the receptors is a human donor in good health, serving as a control.

With regard to this clonotype: It may be a read error: a sequence one base away is much more abundant. The chain employs TRBV3-1 and TRBJ1-1; D remains unclear. The CDR3 runs 13 residues. The V end lost 4 bases, the J end lost 11 bases, and 17 bases lay between the germline ends. Germline V lookup: CDR1 LGHDT, CDR2 YNNKEL (reference sequence). The CDR3 sequence: CASSRAARTHAFF. The CDR3 bases are TGTGCCAGCAGCCGAGCAGCCAGGACCCATGCTTTCTTT.

This clonotype was detected ten times or more. The chain joins TRBV7-6 to TRBJ2-6; the match to TRBD2 covers 7 bases. This CDR3 spans 17 amino acids. The germline V gene encodes CDR1 SGHVS and CDR2 FNYEAQ. V shed 1 base and J 2 bases; nucleotides not matched to a gene: 5. The CDR3 region has the DNA TGTGCCAGCAGCTTAGTGGGGGGGGGGACTGGGGCCAACGTCCTGACTTTC. Protein: CASSLVGGGTGANVLTF.

As to this clonotype: This could be a read error, since a much larger clone is one nucleotide away. This chain connects TRBV18 to TRBJ1-2; D perhaps matches TRBD1 (6 bases). The CDR3 runs 15 residues. CDR1 KGHSH and CDR2 LQKENI come from the germline V gene. Here the CDR3 reads CASSPGQTANCGYTF. DNA of the CDR3: TGTGCCAGCTCACCAGGACAGACAGCTAACTGTGGCTACACCTTC.

This clonotype was detected a few times. The chain uses TRBV11-1 and TRBJ2-3; TRBD2 aligns across 9 bases. CDR1 is SGHAT and CDR2 is FQDESV in the germline V gene (reference sequence). The CDR3 is 16 amino acids. The junction had 6 bases not matched to a gene; V was cut back by 1 base and J by 4 bases. CDR3 protein: CASSLVAGGSPDTQYF. As DNA, the CDR3 is TGTGCCAGCAGCTTAGTGGCGGGGGGGAGCCCAGATACGCAGTATTTT.

The chain is built from TRBV6-1 and TRBJ2-7; 12 bases align to TRBD2. In germline, CDR1 is MNHNS, CDR2 SASEGT. V lost 6 bases, J lost 6 bases, and 12 bases stayed unmatched. This CDR3 has 16 amino acids. CDR3 nucleotide sequence: TGTGCCAGCAGCGTAGGGATATCTAGCGGGGGGGCCGAGCAGTACTTC. This translates into CASSVGISSGGAEQYF.

This clonotype was seen many times. J is TRBJ2-3 and V is TRBV27; D gene unclear. The germline CDR1 and CDR2 sequences are MNHEY and SMNVEV (reference sequence). There are 14 residues in the CDR3. V shed 9 bases and J shed 2 bases, with 15 bases lying between them. CDR3 coding DNA: TGTGCCAGGCCACTACCCCCCCTCACAGATACGCAGTATTTT. It yields the protein CARPLPPLTDTQYF.

Regarding this clonotype: One end of the junction varies from germline; a read error may be responsible. The chain employs TRBV9 and TRBJ2-5; perhaps TRBD2 as D (6 bases). The CDR3 has 15 residues. The germline V gene has CDR1 SGDLS and CDR2 YYNGEE. The chain's CDR3 is CASSPGLQKEETQYF. Written as DNA, the CDR3 is TGTGCTAGCAGCCCGGGACTTCAAAAGGAAGAGACCCAGTACTTC.

V and J are TRBV11-1 and TRBJ2-1, with a weak D call TRBD1 (6 bases). Germline assignment: CDR1 SGHAT and CDR2 FQDESV (reference sequence). The CDR3 is 15 residues long. V lost 5 bases, J lost 3 bases, and 14 bases lay in between. This chain's CDR3 is CASSQLDRFYNEQFF. DNA for the CDR3: TGTGCCAGCAGCCAGCTCGACAGGTTCTACAATGAGCAGTTCTTC.

Many counts were recorded for this clonotype. The V call is TRBV7-9, the J call TRBJ2-7; possible D gene TRBD2, 5 bases. The CDR3 totals 13 residues. V was shortened by 5 bases and J by 6 bases, with 14 bases between the two germline ends. CDR1 is SEHNR and CDR2 is FQNEAQ in the germline V gene (reference sequence). CDR3 coding DNA: TGTGCCAGCAGCCGCGGCGGGTATAGCGAGCAGTACTTC. Protein product: CASSRGGYSEQYF.

CDR3: CATSEPRDNYGYTF. In nucleotides, the CDR3 is TGTGCCACCAGTGAGCCCAGGGATAACTATGGCTACACCTTC. The J gene is TRBJ1-2, the V gene TRBV24-1; D perhaps matches TRBD1 (5 bases). Germline CDR1 reads KGHDR; CDR2 reads SFDVKD. The CDR3 covers 14 residues. V was cut by 4 bases and J by 1 base, with 9 bases left in between.

The sample holds many counts of this clonotype. The J gene is TRBJ1-2, the V gene TRBV27; 9 bases agree with TRBD1. Germline V lookup: CDR1 MNHEY, CDR2 SMNVEV (reference sequence). The length of the CDR3 is 13 residues. The V and J ends lost 3 bases and 6 bases, in that order; junction bases with no gene match: 2. The CDR3 DNA reads TGTGCCAGCAGTTTCAACAGGGGGCATGGCTACACCTTC. Translated, it gives CASSFNRGHGYTF.

The sample holds a few counts of this clonotype. The genes are TRBV12-3 or TRBV12-4 and TRBJ1-4; D gene uncertain. V was trimmed by 7 bases and J by 8 bases, leaving 14 bases between them. The CDR3 has 13 amino acids. The CDR3 protein is CASNSRAGEKLFF. CDR3 in DNA: TGTGCCAGCAATTCCCGGGCCGGGGAAAAACTGTTTTTT.

This clonotype has at least ten counts. The chain combines TRBV6-1 with TRBJ1-6; D possibly corresponds to TRBD1 (5 bases). V shed 8 bases and J shed 0 bases, with 20 bases lying between them. The germline CDR1 and CDR2 sequences are MNHNS and SASEGT. This CDR3 has 18 amino acids. The CDR3 coding sequence is TGTGCCAGCTCCACGGGGGGGGTGGGAAGCTCCTATAATTCACCCCTCCACTTT. It is translated as CASSTGGVGSSYNSPLHF.

This clonotype occurred many times. At one end, the junction sequence differs from germline, possibly due to a read error. The chain carries TRBV12-3 or TRBV12-4 and TRBJ1-5; the D gene is possibly TRBD1 (5 bases). CDR3 length: 14 amino acids. Written as DNA, the CDR3 is TGTGCCAGCAGCCGGGGGGTTAGCGATCAGCCCCAGCATTTT. Protein product: CASSRGVSDQPQHF.

This clonotype turned up a few times. The chain is built from TRBV30 and TRBJ1-3; the D gene is possibly TRBD1 (6 bases). The germline gives CDR1 GTSNPN, CDR2 SVGIG (reference sequence). V was trimmed by 0 bases and J by 6 bases, leaving 18 bases between them. This CDR3 region has 16 residues. CDR3 nucleotide sequence: TGTGCCTGGAGTGTACCCAGGGGCCGATATTTAAACACCATATATTTT. This codes for CAWSVPRGRYLNTIYF. The full variable domain, in which reference TRBV30 and TRBJ1-3 provide the parts outside the CDR3, is SQTIHQWPATLVQPVGSPLSLECTVEGTSNPNLYWYRQAAGRGLQLLFYSVGIGQISSEVPQNLSASRPQDRQFILSSKKLLLSDSGFYLCAWSVPRGRYLNTIYFGEGSWLTVV.

This clonotype came up a few times. A read error may be the cause here, since a much bigger clone is one base away. This likely comes from a read error, as the CDR3 has no conserved phenylalanine or tryptophan at its end. This chain links TRBV20-1 with TRBJ1-5; unclear D gene. CDR1 is DFQATT and CDR2 is SNEGSKA in the germline V gene (reference sequence). V lost 6 bases, J lost 0 bases, and 9 bases lay in between. CDR3 length: 13 amino acids. CDR3 nucleotides: TGCAGTGCAGGGCAGGATAGCAATCAGCCCCAGCATCTT. Amino acid sequence: CSAGQDSNQPQHL.

There are many counts of this clonotype. The rearrangement joins TRBV5-1 to TRBJ2-1, with 11 bases matching TRBD2. The V segment lost 6 bases and the J segment 7 bases; nucleotides outside the gene matches: 9. Germline lookup yields CDR1 SGHRS and CDR2 YFSETQ. The CDR3 has 15 amino acids. The CDR3 nucleotides are TGCGCCAGCAACCCCTCTAGCGGGGGGATTAATGAGCAGTTCTTC. It yields the protein CASNPSSGGINEQFF.

The V gene is TRBV20-1, the J gene TRBJ1-1; no definite D call. Trimming left V 4 bases short and J 7 bases short, with 13 bases between. The CDR3 extends over 12 amino acids. Germline values: CDR1 DFQATT, CDR2 SNEGSKA (reference sequence). The DNA of the CDR3 is TGCAGTGCTATTTGGTTCAGGAGTGAAGCTTTCTTT. Protein product: CSAIWFRSEAFF.

The chain joins TRBV15 to TRBJ2-7; D is possibly TRBD2 (6 bases). V shed 3 bases and J shed 0 bases, with 12 bases lying between them. CDR1 and CDR2 (germline): LNHNV, YYDKDF (reference sequence). The CDR3 contains 15 residues. The CDR3 bases are TGTGCCACCAGCAGGCGGGACTTATCCTCCTACGAGCAGTACGTC. It codes for CATSRRDLSSYEQYV.

The gene calls are TRBV9 and TRBJ2-3; TRBD2 matches at 12 bases. The CDR3 contains 16 residues. With 3 bases clipped from V and 5 bases from J, the junction kept 7 bases outside the gene matches. Germline V gene data show CDR1 as SGDLS and CDR2 as YYNGEE. DNA of the CDR3: TGTGCCAGCAGCGCGTTGACTAGCGGGGGTGGAGATACGCAGTATTTT. It encodes CASSALTSGGGDTQYF.

CDR3 sequence reads: CASSARTGNQPQHF. CDR3 nucleotides: TGTGCCAGCAGTGCTCGGACAGGCAATCAGCCCCAGCATTTT. The genes are TRBV2 and TRBJ1-5; possible D gene TRBD1, 6 bases. CDR1 is SNHLY, CDR2 FYNNEI, per germline. The CDR3 has 14 amino acids. V lost 4 bases and J lost 2, with 9 bases in between. Together with reference TRBV2 and TRBJ1-5, the CDR3 gives the full variable domain: EPEVTQTPSHQVTQMGQEVILRCVPISNHLYFYWYRQILGQKVEFLVSFYNNEISEKSEIFDDQFSVERPDGSNFTLKIRSTKLEDSAMYFCASSARTGNQPQHFGDGTRLSIL.

The chain employs TRBV2 and TRBJ2-2; D gene unclear. The ends were cut back, 3 bases at V and 3 bases at J, with 11 bases in the middle. Germline lookup yields CDR1 SNHLY and CDR2 FYNNEI. The CDR3 has 15 residues. The CDR3, as DNA: TGTGCCAGCAGTGACCAACACTCCTACACCGGGGAGCTGTTTTTT. Residues: CASSDQHSYTGELFF.

This clonotype showed up just once. This chain uses TRBV20-1 with TRBJ2-5, with 8 bases matching TRBD2. Trimming at V came to 6 bases and at J to 7 bases, leaving 19 bases not matched to a gene. The CDR3 has 16 amino acids. Germline assignment: CDR1 DFQATT and CDR2 SNEGSKA (reference sequence). CDR3 region: CSAHPLSGSDLRTQYF. CDR3 sequence (DNA): TGCAGTGCCCATCCTTTGAGCGGGAGCGACCTTCGGACCCAGTACTTC.

About this clonotype itself: Compared with germline, one end of the junction differs, possibly owing to a read error. The rearrangement uses TRBV6-5 and TRBJ1-1; possibly TRBD1 for D (6 bases). Per germline, CDR1 MNHEY and CDR2 SVGAGI. The CDR3 is made up of 17 amino acids. The CDR3 protein is CASSSIGNRARNTEASF. CDR3 in DNA: TGTGCCAGCAGTTCGATAGGCAACAGGGCGAGGAACACTGAAGCTTCCTTT.